This T cell receptor (beta chain) was observed in a study of CD8+ T cells in alopecia areata. The study's findings and limits: It was lesional scalp, especially alopecia totalis/universalis, that showed higher clonality than normal scalp.

Sample treatment: oral pan-JAK inhibitor, 5-10 mg twice daily. V gave up 6 bases and J gave up 1 base, with 9 bases separating them. Germline loops: CDR1 ENHRY, CDR2 SYGVKD. CDR3 length: 13 amino acids. cDNA serving as the sequencing template came from extracted, reverse transcribed RNA. Repertoires were generated with immunoSEQ multiplex PCR, while TCRdb's copy carries only in-frame clones and drops some. The table includes about 180,000 clones, 51% detected once. Worth noting for this clone: As yet, its antigen is unknown.

The chain recombines TRBV10-3 with TRBJ1-1; D uncertain. This specimen consisted of CD8+ T cells sorted from blood, obtained around week 53, from a patient treated with tofacitinib. This receptor was obtained from a human donor with alopecia areata. DNA of the CDR3: TGTGCCATCAGCGGACCTGGGAACACTGAAGCTTTCTTT. The encoded protein is CAISGPGNTEAFF.